One TCR beta chain is described in this entry. Its antigen is unknown. These data come from a study of shared clonotypes between healthy human individuals. Whole-study context: A donor's plate count was three for CD4 naive and three for CD4 memory; CD8 naive had two and CD8 memory one. Findings and limits, study-wide: Generation of non-shared clonotypes was less probable than generation of clonotypes shared by all four donors.

Sequencing was performed with immunoSEQ multiplex PCR; in TCRdb, only in-frame clones are kept and a portion is missing. The sample includes approximately 1.1 million clones, approximately 78% of them seen just once. V was clipped by 6 bases and J by 4 bases, with 11 bases between them. CDR1 and CDR2 (germline): SNHLY, FYNNEI. This CDR3 spans 13 amino acids. The chain is built from TRBV2 and TRBJ2-3; D gene ambiguous. Material for sequencing was memory CD4+ T cells from PBMCs. Sample subset: CD45RA-negative fraction. This TCR was recovered from a man between 18 and 35 years old in good health. Some clones in this sample may be carry-over from other donors' samples. The CDR3 DNA sequence: TGTGCCAGCAGCCTCGACTGGGCAGATACGCAGTATTTT. This translates into CASSLDWADTQYF.